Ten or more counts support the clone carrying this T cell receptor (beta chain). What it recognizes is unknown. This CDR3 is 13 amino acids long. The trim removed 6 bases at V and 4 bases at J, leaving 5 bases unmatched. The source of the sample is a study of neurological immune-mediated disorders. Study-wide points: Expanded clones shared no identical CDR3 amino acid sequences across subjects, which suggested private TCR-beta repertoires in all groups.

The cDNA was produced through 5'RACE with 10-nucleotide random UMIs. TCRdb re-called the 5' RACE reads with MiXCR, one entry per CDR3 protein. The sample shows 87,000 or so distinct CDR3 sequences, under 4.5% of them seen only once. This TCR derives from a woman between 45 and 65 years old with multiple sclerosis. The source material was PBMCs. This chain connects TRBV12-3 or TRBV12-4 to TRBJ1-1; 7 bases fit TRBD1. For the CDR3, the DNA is TGTGCCAGCAGCGACAGGGCGACCACTGAAGCTTTCTTT. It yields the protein CASSDRATTEAFF.